The rows below give T cell receptor beta chains drawn from one sample of a study of cytomegalovirus exposure and HLA in healthy donors. Clones were read by immunoSEQ multiplex PCR, and TCRdb kept only the in-frame ones, dropping some. Found here are roughly 62,000 clones, 70% to 80% of them singletons; the top ten hold more than 3%. What was sequenced was PBMCs. The origin of the receptors is a woman aged 40-49 years in good health and CMV-seropositive. The CDR3 runs from the conserved cysteine through the conserved F or W. The order of the fields is clone size, D gene, J gene, V gene, CDR3 DNA, CDR3 protein. A D gene is named only where the DNA matches it firmly. A row's size may be missing; if present it is once, few, many or a size class.

clone size: .
D gene: TRBD1
J gene: TRBJ1-3
V gene: TRBV6-5
CDR3 DNA: TGTGCCAGCAGTCGAAACAGGGGTTCGGGAAACACCATATATTTT
CDR3 protein: CASSRNRGSGNTIYF

clone size: .
D gene: .
J gene: TRBJ1-1
V gene: TRBV7-3
CDR3 DNA: TGTGCCAGCAGCTTAACGTTGGCAGGGGAAGCTTTCTTT
CDR3 protein: CASSLTLAGEAFF

clone size: .
D gene: TRBD2
J gene: TRBJ2-1
V gene: TRBV5-1
CDR3 DNA: TGCGCCAGCAGCTTGTCGGCGGGGGAGAATGAGCAGTTCTTC
CDR3 protein: CASSLSAGENEQFF

clone size: .
D gene: .
J gene: TRBJ2-5
V gene: TRBV29-1
CDR3 DNA: TGCAGCGTAGGGAACAGGCAAGAGACCCAGTACTTC
CDR3 protein: CSVGNRQETQYF

clone size: .
D gene: TRBD2
J gene: TRBJ2-2
V gene: TRBV27
CDR3 DNA: TGTGCCAGCAGCGTAGCGGGGGGCAGGACCGGGGAGCTGTTTTTT
CDR3 protein: CASSVAGGRTGELFF

clone size: .
D gene: .
J gene: TRBJ2-5
V gene: TRBV15
CDR3 DNA: TGTGCCACCAGCAGAGGGGGGCAGGTCACCTCCCTAGAGACCCAGTACTTC
CDR3 protein: CATSRGGQVTSLETQYF

clone size: .
D gene: .
J gene: TRBJ1-4
V gene: TRBV4-1
CDR3 DNA: TGCGCCAGCAGCCAAGATGGGGTCCTCGGCGGGCCAAATGAAAAACTGTTTTTT
CDR3 protein: CASSQDGVLGGPNEKLFF

clone size: .
D gene: .
J gene: TRBJ2-3
V gene: TRBV19
CDR3 DNA: TGTGCCAGTAGTAACAGGGAAACAGATACGCAGTATTTT
CDR3 protein: CASSNRETDTQYF

clone size: .
D gene: TRBD2
J gene: TRBJ2-1
V gene: TRBV4-1
CDR3 DNA: TGCGCCAGCAGCCAAGATTGGAGCGGGGTCTACAATGAGCAGTTCTTC
CDR3 protein: CASSQDWSGVYNEQFF

clone size: .
D gene: TRBD1
J gene: TRBJ1-1
V gene: TRBV5-6
CDR3 DNA: TGTGCCAGCAGCTTTTTCGACAGGGGATACACTGAAGCTTTCTTT
CDR3 protein: CASSFFDRGYTEAFF

clone size: .
D gene: TRBD1
J gene: TRBJ2-1
V gene: TRBV10-1
CDR3 DNA: TGCGCCAGCAGTGGTACCGGGACAGGGCTCTACAATGAGCAGTTCTTC
CDR3 protein: CASSGTGTGLYNEQFF

clone size: .
D gene: .
J gene: TRBJ1-1
V gene: TRBV11-2
CDR3 DNA: TGTGCCAGCAGCTCAGACAGAATGACTGAAGCTTTCTTT
CDR3 protein: CASSSDRMTEAFF

clone size: few
D gene: .
J gene: TRBJ1-1
V gene: TRBV11-2
CDR3 DNA: TGTGCCAGCAGCCAAAGACAGCGTCCGAACACTGAAGCTTTCTTT
CDR3 protein: CASSQRQRPNTEAFF

clone size: .
D gene: .
J gene: TRBJ1-6
V gene: TRBV27
CDR3 DNA: TGTGCCAGCAGTTTCAGGGTTACCTATAATTCACCCCTCCACTTT
CDR3 protein: CASSFRVTYNSPLHF

clone size: .
D gene: .
J gene: TRBJ1-2
V gene: TRBV7-9
CDR3 DNA: TGTGCCAGCAGCTTGGCCAGAAGTTATGGCTACACCTTC
CDR3 protein: CASSLARSYGYTF

clone size: .
D gene: .
J gene: TRBJ1-2
V gene: TRBV6-4
CDR3 DNA: TGTGCCAGCAGTGAACGCCCAAACGGGGAGAAATTCGGCTATGGCTACACCTTC
CDR3 protein: CASSERPNGEKFGYGYTF

clone size: .
D gene: .
J gene: TRBJ2-3
V gene: TRBV9
CDR3 DNA: TGTGCCAGCAGCGTAGAACGGGGGGCCTTCACAGATACGCAGTATTTT
CDR3 protein: CASSVERGAFTDTQYF

clone size: .
D gene: .
J gene: TRBJ1-1
V gene: TRBV18
CDR3 DNA: TGTGCCAGCTCACCCTCCAGGGACTGGGGCACTGAAGCTTTCTTT
CDR3 protein: CASSPSRDWGTEAFF

clone size: few
D gene: .
J gene: TRBJ2-5
V gene: TRBV5-6
CDR3 DNA: TGTGCCAGCAGCTTGGTCCCCGGCAGGGTGGGCCAAGAGACCCAGTACTTC
CDR3 protein: CASSLVPGRVGQETQYF

clone size: .
D gene: .
J gene: TRBJ1-4
V gene: TRBV7-3
CDR3 DNA: TGTGCCAGCAGCTTGGGGGGAAATGAAAAACTGTTTTTT
CDR3 protein: CASSLGGNEKLFF

clone size: .
D gene: TRBD1
J gene: TRBJ2-3
V gene: TRBV7-9
CDR3 DNA: TGTGCCAGCAGCCGGGACAGGGCAGAAGATACGCAGTATTTT
CDR3 protein: CASSRDRAEDTQYF

clone size: .
D gene: .
J gene: TRBJ2-2
V gene: TRBV5-4
CDR3 DNA: TGTGCCAGCAGCTTGGTAAAAGGGGGCACCGGGGAGCTGTTTTTT
CDR3 protein: CASSLVKGGTGELFF

clone size: .
D gene: .
J gene: TRBJ1-5
V gene: TRBV2
CDR3 DNA: TGTGCCAGCACCCGGGGGGCAGGGGCAAATCAGCCCCAGCATTTT
CDR3 protein: CASTRGAGANQPQHF

clone size: .
D gene: .
J gene: TRBJ2-3
V gene: TRBV5-4
CDR3 DNA: TGTGCCAGCAGCTCGGCAGGTCCAGGCCGGAACACAGATACGCAGTATTTT
CDR3 protein: CASSSAGPGRNTDTQYF

clone size: .
D gene: TRBD1
J gene: TRBJ1-5
V gene: TRBV6-1
CDR3 DNA: TGTGCCAGCAGTGTTGGACAGGGAAGATATCAGCCCCAGCATTTT
CDR3 protein: CASSVGQGRYQPQHF

clone size: .
D gene: TRBD1
J gene: TRBJ2-5
V gene: TRBV6-5
CDR3 DNA: TGTGCCAGCAGTTACCAGGGGGTCCCAAAAGAGACCCAGTACTTC
CDR3 protein: CASSYQGVPKETQYF